Each of the 8 T cell receptor beta chains below was sequenced from the same sample in a study of T-cell memory formation after mild COVID-19. From the 5' RACE reads, TCRdb called clonotypes with MiXCR, one entry per CDR3 protein. The profile shows around 500,000 distinct CDR3 sequences, over 15% of them singletons. The sample was PBMCs or a T cell subset sorted from them (not recorded which). These receptors originate from an adult woman who had mild COVID-19 (a few samples of this study predate the infection). Cell type and time point are not known.

The V call is TRBV11-3, the J call TRBJ2-7, with 9 bases lining up with TRBD2. J lost 7 bases, V lost 4 bases, and 8 bases had no gene match. This CDR3 spans 14 amino acids. Germline V gene lookup returns CDR1 SGHNT and CDR2 YENEEA. CDR3 sequence reads: CASSSWGREGEQYF. The CDR3 bases are TGTGCCAGCAGCTCCTGGGGGCGGGAGGGAGAGCAGTACTTC.

This clonotype was counted a few times. The V gene is TRBV5-1, the J gene TRBJ2-7; 10 bases map to TRBD1. Trimming took 4 bases from V and 5 from J; bases not matched to a gene: 9. The CDR3 sequence is 15 residues long. Germline CDR1 reads SGHRS; CDR2 reads YFSETQ. CDR3 loop: CASSPARTGGNEQYF. CDR3 DNA: TGCGCCAGCAGCCCCGCTAGGACAGGGGGAAACGAGCAGTACTTC.

CDR3 amino acids: CASSREEYTPLHF. The DNA of the CDR3 is TGTGCCAGCAGTCGAGAGGAATATACACCCCTCCACTTT. V usage is TRBV2 and J usage is TRBJ1-6, with D uncertain. The V end lost 5 bases, the J end lost 11 bases, and 13 bases lay between the germline ends. CDR3 length equals 13 residues. Germline assignment: CDR1 SNHLY and CDR2 FYNNEI.

This clonotype turned up a few times. This chain uses TRBV20-1 with TRBJ1-4; no definite D call. The CDR3 has 14 amino acids. Germline lookup yields CDR1 DFQATT and CDR2 SNEGSKA (reference sequence). V dropped 0 bases and J dropped 4 bases, with 9 bases sitting between them. CDR3 sequence: CSARDLTRNEKLFF. In nucleotides, the CDR3 is TGCAGTGCTAGAGATTTGACGCGTAATGAAAAACTGTTTTTT.

The sample holds a few counts of this clonotype. This chain joins TRBV29-1 and TRBJ2-3; 9 positions match TRBD2. J was trimmed by 4 bases and V by 6 bases; bases with no gene match: 11. CDR1 is SQVTM, CDR2 ANQGSEA, per germline. The CDR3 has 15 residues. DNA of the CDR3: TGCAGCGTCGGGAGTATAGCGGGAGCCTCAGATACGCAGTATTTT. This gives the protein CSVGSIAGASDTQYF.

The chain carries TRBV5-6 and TRBJ2-1; a possible D gene is TRBD1 (6 bases). The V and J ends lost 0 bases and 7 bases respectively, with 14 bases between them. The CDR3 runs to 15 residues. CDR1 and CDR2 (germline): SGHDT, YYEEEE. The CDR3 DNA is TGTGCCAGCAGCTTGGATTGGGCAGGGGTTAATGAGCAGTTCTTC. Residues: CASSLDWAGVNEQFF.

The gene calls are TRBV24-1 and TRBJ2-1, with D perhaps TRBD1 (7 bases). CDR1 and CDR2 (germline): KGHDR, SFDVKD. CDR3 length: 13 amino acids. V lost 7 bases, J lost 4 bases, and 10 bases lay in between. The CDR3 DNA is TGTGCCACCAGCGGGGGACAGTACAATGAGCAGTTCTTC. Its translation: CATSGGQYNEQFF.

The rearrangement links TRBV27 to TRBJ2-1; 7 bases align to TRBD2. This CDR3 spans 13 amino acids. V trimming: 11 bases; J trimming: 7 bases; junction bases outside the gene matches: 11. The V gene's germline CDR1 is MNHEY and CDR2 SMNVEV (reference sequence). The CDR3 protein is CAVRPSGRNEQFF. CDR3 in DNA: TGTGCCGTCAGGCCTAGCGGCAGAAATGAGCAGTTCTTC.